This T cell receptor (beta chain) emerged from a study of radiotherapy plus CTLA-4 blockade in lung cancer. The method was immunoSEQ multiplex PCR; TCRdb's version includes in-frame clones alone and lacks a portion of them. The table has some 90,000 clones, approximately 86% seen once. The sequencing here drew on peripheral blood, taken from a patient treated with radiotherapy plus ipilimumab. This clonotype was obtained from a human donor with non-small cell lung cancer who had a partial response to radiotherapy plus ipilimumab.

The CDR3 DNA is TGTGCCAGCAGCTTAGTGAGGGTTAAGGACACTGAAGCTTTCTTT. Its protein product is CASSLVRVKDTEAFF. The chain is built from TRBV7-2 and TRBJ1-1; D remains unclear. The germline V gene encodes CDR1 SGHTA and CDR2 FQGNSA. Trimming pared 1 base from V and 3 bases from J, leaving 12 bases between. CDR3 length equals 15 residues.